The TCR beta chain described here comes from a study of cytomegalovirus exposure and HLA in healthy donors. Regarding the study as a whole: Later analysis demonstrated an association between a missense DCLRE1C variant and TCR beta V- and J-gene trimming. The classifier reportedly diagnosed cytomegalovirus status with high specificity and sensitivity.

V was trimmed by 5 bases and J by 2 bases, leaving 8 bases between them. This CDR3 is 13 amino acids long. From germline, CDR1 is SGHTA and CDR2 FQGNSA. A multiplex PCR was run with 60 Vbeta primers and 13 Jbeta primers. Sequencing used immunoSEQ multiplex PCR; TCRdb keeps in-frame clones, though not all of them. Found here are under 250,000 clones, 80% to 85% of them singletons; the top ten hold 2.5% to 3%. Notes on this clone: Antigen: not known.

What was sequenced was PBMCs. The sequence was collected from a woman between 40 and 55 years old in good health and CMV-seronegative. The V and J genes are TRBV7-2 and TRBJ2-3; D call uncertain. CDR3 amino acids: CASSITDTDTQYF. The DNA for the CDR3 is TGTGCCAGCAGCATTACAGACACAGATACGCAGTATTTT.